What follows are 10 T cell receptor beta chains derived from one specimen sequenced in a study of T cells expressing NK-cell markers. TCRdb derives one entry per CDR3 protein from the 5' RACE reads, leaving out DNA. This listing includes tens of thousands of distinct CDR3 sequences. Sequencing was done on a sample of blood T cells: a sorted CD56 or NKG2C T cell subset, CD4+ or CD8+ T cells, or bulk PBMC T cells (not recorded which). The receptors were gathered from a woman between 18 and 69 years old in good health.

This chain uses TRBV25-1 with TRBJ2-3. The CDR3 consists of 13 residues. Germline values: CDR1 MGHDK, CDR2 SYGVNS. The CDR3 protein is CASSDPRSDTQYF.

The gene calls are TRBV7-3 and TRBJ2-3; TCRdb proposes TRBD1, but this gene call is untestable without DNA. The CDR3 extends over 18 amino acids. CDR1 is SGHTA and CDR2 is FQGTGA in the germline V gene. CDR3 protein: CASSLTGTGLRRTDTQYF.

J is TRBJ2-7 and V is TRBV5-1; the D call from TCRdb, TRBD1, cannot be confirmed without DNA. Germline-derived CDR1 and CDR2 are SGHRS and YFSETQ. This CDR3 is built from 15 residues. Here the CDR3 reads CASSLGTGAAYEQYF.

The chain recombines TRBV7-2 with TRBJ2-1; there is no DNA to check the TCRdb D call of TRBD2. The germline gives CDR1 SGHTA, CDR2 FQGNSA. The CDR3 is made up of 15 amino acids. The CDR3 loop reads CASRRPGLHYNEQFF. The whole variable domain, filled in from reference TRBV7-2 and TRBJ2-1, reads GAGVSQSPSNKVTEKGKDVELRCDPISGHTALYWYRQSLGQGLEFLIYFQGNSAPDKSGLPSDRFSAERTGGSVSTLTIQRTQQEDSAVYLCASRRPGLHYNEQFFGPGTRLTVL.

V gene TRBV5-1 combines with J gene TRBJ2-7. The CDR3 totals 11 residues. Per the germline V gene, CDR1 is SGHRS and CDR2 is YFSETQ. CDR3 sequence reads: CASSGSYEQYF.

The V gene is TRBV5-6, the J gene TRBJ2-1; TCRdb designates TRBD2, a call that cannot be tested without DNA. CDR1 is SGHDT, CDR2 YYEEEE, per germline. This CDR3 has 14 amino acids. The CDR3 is CASSTGTNPNEQFF.

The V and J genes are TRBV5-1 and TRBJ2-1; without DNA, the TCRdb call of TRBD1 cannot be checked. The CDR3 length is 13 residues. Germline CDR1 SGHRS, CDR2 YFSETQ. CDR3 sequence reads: CASSLGGANEQFF.

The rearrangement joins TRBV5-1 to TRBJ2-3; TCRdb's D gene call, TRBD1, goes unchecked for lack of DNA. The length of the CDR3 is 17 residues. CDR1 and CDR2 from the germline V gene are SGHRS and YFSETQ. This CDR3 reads CASSGGQGQPSTDTQYF.

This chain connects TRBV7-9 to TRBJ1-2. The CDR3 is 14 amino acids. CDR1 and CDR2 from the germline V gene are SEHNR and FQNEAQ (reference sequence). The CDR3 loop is CASSWEAGNYGYTF.

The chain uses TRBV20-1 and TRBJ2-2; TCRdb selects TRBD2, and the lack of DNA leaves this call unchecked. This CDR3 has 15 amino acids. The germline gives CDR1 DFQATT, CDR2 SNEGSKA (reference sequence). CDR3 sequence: CSARGLAGESGELFF.